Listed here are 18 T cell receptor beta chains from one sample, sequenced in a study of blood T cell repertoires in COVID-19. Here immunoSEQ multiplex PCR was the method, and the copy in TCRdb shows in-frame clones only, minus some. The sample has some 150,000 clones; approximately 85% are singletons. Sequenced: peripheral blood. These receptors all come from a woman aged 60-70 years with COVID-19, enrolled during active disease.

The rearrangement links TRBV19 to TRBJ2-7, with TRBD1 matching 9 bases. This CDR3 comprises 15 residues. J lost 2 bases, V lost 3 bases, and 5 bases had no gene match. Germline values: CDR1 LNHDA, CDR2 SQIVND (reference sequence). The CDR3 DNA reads TGTGCCAGTAGTATTTCACAGGGGGCCGCCTACGAGCAGTACTTC. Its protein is CASSISQGAAYEQYF. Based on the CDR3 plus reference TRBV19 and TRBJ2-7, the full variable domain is DGGITQSPKYLFRKEGQNVTLSCEQNLNHDAMYWYRQDPGQGLRLIYYSQIVNDFQKGDIAEGYSVSREKKESFPLTVTSAQKNPTAFYLCASSISQGAAYEQYFGPGTRLTVT.

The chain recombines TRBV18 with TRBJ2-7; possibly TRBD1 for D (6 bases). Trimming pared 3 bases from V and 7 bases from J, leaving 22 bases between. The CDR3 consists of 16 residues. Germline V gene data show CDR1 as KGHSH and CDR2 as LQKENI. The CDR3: CASSPQGRVSGNEQYF. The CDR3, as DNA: TGTGCCAGCTCACCGCAGGGGCGGGTCTCGGGGAATGAGCAGTACTTC.

The CDR3 nucleotides read TGTGCCAGCAGTGAGTCAGGGGCGCTGACCTATGGCTACACCTTC. Translating it yields CASSESGALTYGYTF. The J gene is TRBJ1-2, the V gene TRBV2; D is possibly TRBD1 (6 bases). The CDR3 sequence is 15 residues long. Trimming cost V 3 bases and J 4 bases, with 15 bases left between them. Germline values: CDR1 SNHLY, CDR2 FYNNEI.

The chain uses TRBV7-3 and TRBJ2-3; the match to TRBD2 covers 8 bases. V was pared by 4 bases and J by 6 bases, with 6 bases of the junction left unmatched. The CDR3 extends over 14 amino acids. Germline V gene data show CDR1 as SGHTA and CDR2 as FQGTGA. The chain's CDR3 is CASSSRTSLDTQYF. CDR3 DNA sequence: TGTGCCAGCAGCTCCCGGACTAGCCTGGATACGCAGTATTTT.

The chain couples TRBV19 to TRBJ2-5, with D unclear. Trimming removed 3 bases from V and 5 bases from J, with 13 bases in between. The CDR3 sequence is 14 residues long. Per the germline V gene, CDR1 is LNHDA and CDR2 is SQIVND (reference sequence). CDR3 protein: CASSISAWAETQYF. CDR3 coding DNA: TGTGCCAGTAGTATTTCCGCGTGGGCGGAGACCCAGTACTTC.

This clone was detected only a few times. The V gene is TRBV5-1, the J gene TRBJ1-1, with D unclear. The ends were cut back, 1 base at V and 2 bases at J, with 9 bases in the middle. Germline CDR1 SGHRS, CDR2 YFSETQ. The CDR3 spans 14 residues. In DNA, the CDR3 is TGCGCCAGCAGCTTGAGTCGGGGTAACACTGAAGCTTTCTTT. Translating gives CASSLSRGNTEAFF.

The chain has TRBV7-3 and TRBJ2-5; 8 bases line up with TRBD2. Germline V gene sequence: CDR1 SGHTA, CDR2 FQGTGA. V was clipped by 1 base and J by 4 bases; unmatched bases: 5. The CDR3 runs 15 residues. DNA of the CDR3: TGTGCCAGCAGCTTAAACGGGGGGGCCGGAGAGACCCAGTACTTC. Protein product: CASSLNGGAGETQYF.

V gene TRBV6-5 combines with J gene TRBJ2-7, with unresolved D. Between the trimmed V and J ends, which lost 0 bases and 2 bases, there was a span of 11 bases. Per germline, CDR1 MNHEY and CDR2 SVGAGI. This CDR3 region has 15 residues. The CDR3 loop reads CASSYSNARPYEQYF. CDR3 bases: TGTGCCAGCAGTTACTCGAATGCCAGGCCCTACGAGCAGTACTTC.

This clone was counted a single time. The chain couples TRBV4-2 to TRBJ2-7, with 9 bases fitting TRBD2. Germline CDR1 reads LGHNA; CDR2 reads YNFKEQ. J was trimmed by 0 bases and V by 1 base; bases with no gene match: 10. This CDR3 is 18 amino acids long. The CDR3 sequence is CASSQVNQRGVFSYEQYF. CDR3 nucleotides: TGTGCCAGCAGCCAAGTAAATCAGCGGGGGGTCTTCTCCTACGAGCAGTACTTC.

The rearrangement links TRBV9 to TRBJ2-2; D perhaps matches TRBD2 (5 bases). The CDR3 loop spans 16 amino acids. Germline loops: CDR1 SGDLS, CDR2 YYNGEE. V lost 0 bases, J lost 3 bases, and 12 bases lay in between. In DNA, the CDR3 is TGTGCCAGCAGCGTAGCTACCGGGGTGGACACCGGGGAGCTGTTTTTT. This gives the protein CASSVATGVDTGELFF. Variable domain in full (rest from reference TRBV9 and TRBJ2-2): DSGVTQTPKHLITATGQRVTLRCSPRSGDLSVYWYQQSLDQGLQFLIQYYNGEERAKGNILERFSAQQFPDLHSELNLSSLELGDSALYFCASSVATGVDTGELFFGEGSRLTVL.

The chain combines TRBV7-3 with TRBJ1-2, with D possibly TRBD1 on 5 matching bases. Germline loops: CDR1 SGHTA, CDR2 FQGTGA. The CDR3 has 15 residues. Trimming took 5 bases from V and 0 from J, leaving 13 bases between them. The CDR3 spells CASSPAGRSNYGYTF. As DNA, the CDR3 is TGTGCCAGCAGCCCTGCGGGACGTTCTAACTATGGCTACACCTTC. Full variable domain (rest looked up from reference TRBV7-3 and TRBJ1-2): GAGVSQTPSNKVTEKGKYVELRCDPISGHTALYWYRQSLGQGPEFLIYFQGTGAADDSGLPNDRFFAVRPEGSVSTLKIQRTERGDSAVYLCASSPAGRSNYGYTFGSGTRLTVV.

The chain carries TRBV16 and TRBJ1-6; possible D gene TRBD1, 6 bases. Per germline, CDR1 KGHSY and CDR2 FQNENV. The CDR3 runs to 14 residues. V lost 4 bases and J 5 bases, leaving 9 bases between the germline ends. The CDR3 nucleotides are TGTGCCAGCAGCCGAACAGGGAATAATTCACCCCTCCACTTT. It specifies CASSRTGNNSPLHF.

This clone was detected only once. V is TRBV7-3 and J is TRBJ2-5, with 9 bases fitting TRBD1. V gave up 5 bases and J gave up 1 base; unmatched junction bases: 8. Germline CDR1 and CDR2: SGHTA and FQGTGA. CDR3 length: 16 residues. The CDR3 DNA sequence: TGTGCCAGCAGCCCCGGGGACAGGGTATTCCAAGAGACCCAGTACTTC. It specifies CASSPGDRVFQETQYF.

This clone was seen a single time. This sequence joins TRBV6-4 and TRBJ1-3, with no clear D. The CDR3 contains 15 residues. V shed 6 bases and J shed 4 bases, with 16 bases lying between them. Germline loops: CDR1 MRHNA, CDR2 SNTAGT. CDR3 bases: TGTGCCAGCAGACGGGAGGGAAGTCTGGGAAACACCATATATTTT. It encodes CASRREGSLGNTIYF.

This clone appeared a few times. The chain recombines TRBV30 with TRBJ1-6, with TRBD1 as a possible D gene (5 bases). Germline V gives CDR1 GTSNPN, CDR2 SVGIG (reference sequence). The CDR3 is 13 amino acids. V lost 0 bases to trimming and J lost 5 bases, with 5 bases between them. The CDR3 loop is CAWSVQDNSPLHF. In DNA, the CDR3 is TGTGCCTGGAGTGTACAGGATAATTCACCCCTCCACTTT.

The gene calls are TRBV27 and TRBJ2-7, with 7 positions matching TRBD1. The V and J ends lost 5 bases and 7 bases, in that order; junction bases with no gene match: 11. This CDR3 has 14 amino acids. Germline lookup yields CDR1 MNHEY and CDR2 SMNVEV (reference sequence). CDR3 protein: CASSPLGGLGEQYF. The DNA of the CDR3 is TGTGCCAGCAGTCCGCTAGGGGGCCTTGGAGAGCAGTACTTC.

The CDR3 region has the DNA TGTGCCAGCAGCCCACAGGGGGCTGGGGAAAAACTGTTTTTT. Amino acid sequence: CASSPQGAGEKLFF. This chain connects TRBV7-9 to TRBJ1-4, with 9 bases fitting TRBD1. The CDR3 is 14 residues long. Germline CDR1 is SEHNR and CDR2 is FQNEAQ (reference sequence). The V segment lost 5 bases and the J segment 8 bases; nucleotides outside the gene matches: 6.

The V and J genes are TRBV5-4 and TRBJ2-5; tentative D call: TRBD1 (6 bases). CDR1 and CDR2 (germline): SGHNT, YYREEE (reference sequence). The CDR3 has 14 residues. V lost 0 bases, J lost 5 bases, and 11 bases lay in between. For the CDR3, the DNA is TGTGCCAGCAGCTTGGCTGGACAGCTTGAGACCCAGTACTTC. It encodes CASSLAGQLETQYF.